A single T cell receptor beta chain is shown here with its context. As yet, its antigen is unknown. The CDR3 is 12 residues long. Trimming took off 5 bases at V and 7 bases at J, with 8 bases between the two ends. Per germline, CDR1 LNHDA and CDR2 SQIVND (reference sequence). This sample was taken from a study of T cells in localized non-small cell lung cancer. Study-wide results and limits: For the top 100 tumor clones, a median about 50 also appeared in adjacent lung. Only one tumor region went through sequencing, so heterogeneity may still be there. An association was observed between higher blood T cell density and longer overall survival. Peak T cell clonality was found in uninvolved adjacent lung, exceeding tumor.

Some clones are missing from TCRdb's copy, which holds only in-frame ones; the method was immunoSEQ multiplex PCR. Seen here are 31,000 or so clones, around 80% observed once, and the top ten hold about 16%. The source was peripheral blood, collected before any cancer treatment. This sequence was found in a male donor at least 60 years old with stage III squamous cell lung carcinoma. The rearrangement links TRBV19 to TRBJ2-2; no firm D call. In DNA, the CDR3 is TGTGCCAGTAGTCCATCATTCGGGGAGCTGTTTTTT. Translated, it gives CASSPSFGELFF.